Shown below are 26 T cell receptor beta chains from a single sample sequenced in a study of blood T cell dynamics during melanoma immunotherapy. TCRdb keeps only in-frame clones here, not all; method: immunoSEQ multiplex PCR. The table shows about 8,500 clones, with approximately 77% occurring only once. Sample time point: pre-treatment baseline. This specimen was blood, taken from a patient treated with checkpoint blockade. All receptors derive from a human donor with melanoma.

This clone appeared a single time. One end of the junction varies from germline; a read error may be responsible. The identical CDR3 is also encoded by other nucleotide sequences in the sample. The chain employs TRBV5-4 and TRBJ1-1, with a possible D match to TRBD1 (6 bases). Germline CDR1 reads SGHNT; CDR2 reads YYREEE (reference sequence). The CDR3 runs to 16 residues. The CDR3 reads CASSLARGWGHAEAFF. The CDR3 region has the DNA TGTGCCAGCAGTTTGGCCAGGGGCTGGGGGCATGCTGAAGCTTTCTTT.

This clone was observed a handful of times. The chain couples TRBV7-9 to TRBJ1-4; TRBD1 is a possible D gene (5 bases). Looked up from germline, CDR1 is SEHNR and CDR2 is FQNEAQ (reference sequence). The CDR3 has 13 amino acids. The V and J ends lost 2 bases and 7 bases respectively, with 8 bases between them. CDR3 nucleotide sequence: TGTGCCAGCAGCTTATCAGGGAGTGAAAAACTGTTTTTT. This gives the protein CASSLSGSEKLFF. The full variable domain, in which reference TRBV7-9 and TRBJ1-4 provide the parts outside the CDR3, is DTGVSQNPRHKITKRGQNVTFRCDPISEHNRLYWYRQTLGQGPEFLTYFQNEAQLEKSRLLSDRFSAERPKGSFSTLEIQRTEQGDSAMYLCASSLSGSEKLFFGSGTQLSVL.

This clone was seen once. The chain carries TRBV5-5 and TRBJ2-4, with 11 nucleotides matching TRBD2. The V gene's germline CDR1 is SGHKS and CDR2 YYEKEE (reference sequence). This CDR3 is built from 18 residues. The junction had 9 bases not matched to a gene; V was cut back by 4 bases and J by 0 bases. CDR3: CASSRGLADTLAKNIQYF. CDR3 DNA: TGTGCCAGCAGCAGGGGACTAGCGGACACCCTAGCCAAAAACATTCAGTACTTC.

The chain recombines TRBV4-1 with TRBJ2-1; weak D call: TRBD1 (6 bases). CDR1 and CDR2 from the germline V gene are MGHRA and YSYEKL. V was cut by 6 bases and J by 6 bases, with 15 bases left in between. The CDR3 runs 14 residues. In DNA, the CDR3 is TGCGCCAGCAGACCCGGACAGAACGCCAATGAGCAGTTCTTC. Translated: CASRPGQNANEQFF.

This chain joins TRBV29-1 and TRBJ2-7; tentatively, D is TRBD1 (6 bases). The CDR3 runs to 13 residues. Germline V gene data show CDR1 as SQVTM and CDR2 as ANQGSEA. Deletions cut 7 bases from V and 3 bases from J, with 16 bases between. The CDR3 region has the DNA TGCAGCGCTGGGGGCGGAGCCCGCTACGAGCAGTACTTC. Translation: CSAGGGARYEQYF.

The CDR3 region is CASSLRGIGDYGYTF. In DNA form, the CDR3 reads TGTGCCAGCAGTTTGAGGGGGATTGGGGACTATGGCTACACCTTC. This chain joins TRBV27 and TRBJ1-2; possible D gene TRBD1, 6 bases. The germline gives CDR1 MNHEY, CDR2 SMNVEV (reference sequence). CDR3 length equals 15 residues. V shed 3 bases and J shed 3 bases, with 14 bases lying between them.

The rearrangement uses TRBV14 and TRBJ1-1; 7 bases fit TRBD1. This CDR3 region has 14 residues. Trimming at V came to 4 bases and at J to 2 bases, leaving 4 bases not matched to a gene. The germline V gene has CDR1 SGHDN and CDR2 FVKESK. CDR3 DNA: TGTGCCAGCAGCCTGGGACAGCTTAACACTGAAGCTTTCTTT. It specifies CASSLGQLNTEAFF.

In this sample, this clone turned up a few times. The chain joins TRBV18 to TRBJ1-5; 7 nucleotides line up with TRBD1. V trimming: 6 bases; J trimming: 4 bases; junction bases outside the gene matches: 3. This CDR3 region has 13 residues. Per the germline V gene, CDR1 is KGHSH and CDR2 is LQKENI. The CDR3: CASSRDRNQPQHF. CDR3 in DNA: TGTGCCAGCTCGCGGGACAGAAATCAGCCCCAGCATTTT.

The rearrangement uses TRBV6-5 and TRBJ2-1; tentatively, D is TRBD2 (6 bases). The CDR3 has 15 amino acids. From germline, CDR1 is MNHEY and CDR2 SVGAGI. Trimming took 6 bases from V and 3 from J, leaving 15 bases between them. CDR3 in DNA: TGTGCCAGCAGCATCGACACCGGGGGCTACAATGAGCAGTTCTTC. Its protein is CASSIDTGGYNEQFF.

V is TRBV10-3 and J is TRBJ2-7; D is possibly TRBD2 (6 bases). The germline gives CDR1 ENHRY, CDR2 SYGVKD. The length of the CDR3 is 12 residues. With 4 bases removed from V and 5 bases from J, the gap between germline ends came to 9 bases. The CDR3 is CAISGRGDEQYF. CDR3 DNA: TGTGCCATCAGTGGGAGGGGTGACGAGCAGTACTTC.

V is TRBV2 and J is TRBJ1-4; D possibly corresponds to TRBD1 (5 bases). CDR3 length equals 13 residues. Germline CDR1 is SNHLY and CDR2 is FYNNEI. Trimming stripped 7 bases from V and 7 bases from J, with 13 bases between. CDR3 nucleotides: TGTGCCAGCATGGGCAGGGCAGGTGAAAAACTGTTTTTT. This translates into CASMGRAGEKLFF.

The chain has TRBV7-2 and TRBJ2-5, with D possibly called TRBD1 or TRBD2 (6 bases each). Germline assignment: CDR1 SGHTA and CDR2 FQGNSA. CDR3 length: 14 residues. V lost 4 bases to trimming and J lost 1 base, with 10 bases between them. The CDR3 sequence is CASSYGGSQETQYF. The DNA for the CDR3 is TGTGCCAGCAGCTACGGGGGCTCCCAAGAGACCCAGTACTTC.

This CDR3 is CASSLSSGNTIYF. For the CDR3, the DNA is TGTGCCAGCAGTTTAAGCAGTGGAAACACCATATATTTT. The chain has TRBV28 and TRBJ1-3, with D uncertain. There are 13 residues in the CDR3. Germline V gives CDR1 MDHEN, CDR2 SYDVKM. V was trimmed by 2 bases and J by 3 bases, leaving 5 bases between them.

This chain links TRBV27 with TRBJ1-1, with a tentative D call TRBD1 (6 bases). Trimming took off 6 bases at V and 5 bases at J, with 13 bases between the two ends. The CDR3 is 13 residues long. Germline lookup yields CDR1 MNHEY and CDR2 SMNVEV (reference sequence). The CDR3 loop is CASSQQGGTEAFF. The CDR3 region has the DNA TGTGCCAGCAGCCAACAGGGAGGGACTGAAGCTTTCTTT.

This clone has only a few counts. This chain connects TRBV29-1 to TRBJ1-1, with D hard to call. This CDR3 has 13 amino acids. V was pared by 5 bases and J by 0 bases, with 10 bases between. CDR1 and CDR2 from the germline V gene are SQVTM and ANQGSEA. The CDR3 here is CSVMDGLNTEAFF. In nucleotides, the CDR3 is TGCAGCGTTATGGACGGATTGAACACTGAAGCTTTCTTT.

This sequence joins TRBV27 and TRBJ2-7; 7 bases line up with TRBD1. The junction had 7 bases not matched to a gene; V was cut back by 4 bases and J by 4 bases. The CDR3 loop spans 14 amino acids. CDR1 is MNHEY, CDR2 SMNVEV, per germline (reference sequence). CDR3 protein: CASSWTGDAYEQYF. The CDR3 nucleotides are TGTGCCAGCAGTTGGACAGGAGATGCTTACGAGCAGTACTTC.

This clone was seen only a few times. For the CDR3, the DNA is TGTGCCAGCAGTATCACAGGGGTGGTTGAAGATCAGCCCCAGCATTTT. This gives the protein CASSITGVVEDQPQHF. The genes are TRBV28 and TRBJ1-5; 7 bases agree with TRBD1. The CDR3 contains 16 residues. Germline loops: CDR1 MDHEN, CDR2 SYDVKM. After removal of 5 bases from V and 5 bases from J, the junction contained 12 bases not matched to a gene.

The chain joins TRBV5-1 to TRBJ1-2; 9 positions match TRBD1. V shed 4 bases and J 4 bases; nucleotides not matched to a gene: 5. This CDR3 has 14 residues. In germline, CDR1 is SGHRS, CDR2 YFSETQ. The CDR3 loop is CASSQGQGGYGYTF. DNA for the CDR3: TGCGCCAGCAGCCAGGGACAGGGTGGCTATGGCTACACCTTC.

This clone was counted between two and nine times. The gene calls are TRBV27 and TRBJ2-1, with D perhaps matching TRBD1 (5 bases). V was cut by 2 bases and J by 7 bases, with 12 bases left in between. This CDR3 comprises 14 residues. Per the germline V gene, CDR1 is MNHEY and CDR2 is SMNVEV (reference sequence). CDR3 DNA sequence: TGTGCCAGCAGTTTAATGGGGCCAAGGAATGAGCAGTTCTTC. This sequence encodes CASSLMGPRNEQFF.

The chain combines TRBV7-2 with TRBJ2-5; 10 bases map to TRBD2. V was pared by 2 bases and J by 2 bases, with 5 bases of the junction left unmatched. Germline CDR1 reads SGHTA; CDR2 reads FQGNSA. The CDR3 loop spans 16 amino acids. CDR3 amino acids: CASSLLSAGGQETQYF. The CDR3 DNA reads TGTGCCAGCAGCTTATTATCAGCGGGGGGGCAAGAGACCCAGTACTTC.

The table lists this clone with a few counts. The genes are TRBV7-2 and TRBJ2-7, with D hard to call. CDR3 length: 14 amino acids. V gave up 1 base and J gave up 2 bases, with 9 bases separating them. Germline lookup yields CDR1 SGHTA and CDR2 FQGNSA. The DNA for the CDR3 is TGTGCCAGCAGCTTAGGGCTGCTAACCTACGAGCAGTACTTC. It is translated as CASSLGLLTYEQYF. Variable domain in full (rest from reference TRBV7-2 and TRBJ2-7): GAGVSQSPSNKVTEKGKDVELRCDPISGHTALYWYRQSLGQGLEFLIYFQGNSAPDKSGLPSDRFSAERTGGSVSTLTIQRTQQEDSAVYLCASSLGLLTYEQYFGPGTRLTVT.

The rearrangement uses TRBV7-9 and TRBJ2-7; 11 positions match TRBD2. The ends lost 6 bases at V and 7 bases at J; junction bases unmatched: 8. CDR1 is SEHNR and CDR2 is FQNEAQ in the germline V gene (reference sequence). There are 14 residues in the CDR3. CDR3 region: CASRLLAGEGEQYF. In DNA form, the CDR3 reads TGTGCCAGCAGGTTACTAGCGGGAGAAGGAGAGCAGTACTTC.

CDR3: CASSLGGQAGVREAFF. CDR3 nucleotides: TGCGCCAGCAGCTTGGGTGGACAGGCCGGGGTTCGTGAAGCTTTCTTT. The chain links TRBV5-1 to TRBJ1-1, with 7 positions matching TRBD1. This CDR3 comprises 16 residues. In germline, CDR1 is SGHRS, CDR2 YFSETQ. Unmatched junction bases numbered 12, after V lost 0 bases and J lost 7 bases. The full variable domain, rest sourced from reference TRBV5-1 and TRBJ1-1, is KAGVTQTPRYLIKTRGQQVTLSCSPISGHRSVSWYQQTPGQGLQFLFEYFSETQRNKGNFPGRFSGRQFSNSRSEMNVSTLELGDSALYLCASSLGGQAGVREAFFGQGTRLTVV.

The chain has TRBV10-2 and TRBJ2-2, with D possibly being TRBD1 (6 bases). From germline, CDR1 is WSHSY and CDR2 SAAADI. The CDR3 contains 17 residues. V was pared by 6 bases and J by 3 bases, with 20 bases between. The DNA of the CDR3 is TGCGCCAGCAGGAGGACAGAAGGATTCATAGACACCGGGGAGCTGTTTTTT. Translating gives CASRRTEGFIDTGELFF.

The chain carries TRBV29-1 and TRBJ2-7; 8 bases map to TRBD2. Germline CDR1 is SQVTM and CDR2 is ANQGSEA. The CDR3 contains 13 residues. V shed 4 bases and J 4 bases; nucleotides not matched to a gene: 6. CDR3 sequence: CSVVAGGGYEQYF. CDR3 sequence (DNA): TGCAGCGTTGTCGCGGGAGGAGGGTACGAGCAGTACTTC.

J is TRBJ1-3 and V is TRBV5-4; no definite D call. In germline, CDR1 is SGHNT, CDR2 YYREEE (reference sequence). Between the trimmed V and J ends, which lost 4 bases and 4 bases, there was a span of 18 bases. The CDR3 consists of 16 residues. The CDR3 is CASSRRSGRNGNTIYF. In nucleotides, the CDR3 is TGTGCCAGCAGCCGCAGATCAGGAAGGAACGGAAACACCATATATTTT.